The clone carrying this TCR beta chain came up a few times. Its specificity is unknown. Germline assignment: CDR1 MRHNA and CDR2 SNTAGT. The CDR3 sequence is 12 residues long. Between the trimmed V and J ends, which lost 6 bases and 4 bases, there was a span of 9 bases. This entry is derived from a study of cytomegalovirus exposure and HLA in healthy donors. Primers for the PCR totalled 60 Vbeta and 13 Jbeta. This table comes from immunoSEQ multiplex PCR, and its TCRdb copy is limited to in-frame clones, with some not included. The data hold roughly 100,000 clones, with over 65% observed a single time. General study findings and limits: As immune exposure information, only CMV serostatus was available.

This chain links TRBV6-4 with TRBJ1-2; no reliable D call. Sequencing used PBMCs. The origin of this receptor is a female donor in good health and CMV-seropositive. The CDR3, as DNA: TGTGCCAGCAGGGACGATAGCTATGGCTACACCTTC. Translating it yields CASRDDSYGYTF.